This TCR beta chain is from a study of T cells in Graves' hyperthyroidism and ophthalmopathy. RNA transcripts gave rise to amplified TCR beta CDR3 regions. In the first-round RT-PCR of the TCR CDR3, the HTBI primer set was used. A single record per CDR3 protein comes from TCRdb applying MiXCR to the multiplex PCR reads. The sample contains hundreds of thousands of distinct CDR3 sequences, about a sixth of which appear only once. The CDR3 has 14 residues. In germline, CDR1 is SQVTM, CDR2 ANQGSEA. V lost 5 bases to trimming and J lost 6 bases; unmatched junction nucleotides: 10. The sample taken for sequencing was blood. This TCR was sampled from a woman between 35 and 50 years old with Graves' ophthalmopathy. The V call is TRBV29-1, the J call TRBJ2-1; 7 bases fit TRBD2. This CDR3 reads CSVRVGGRTNEQFF. Written as DNA, the CDR3 is TGCAGCGTTAGGGTGGGCGGGAGAACCAATGAGCAGTTCTTC.